The 30 T cell receptor beta chains below were found in one sample sequenced in a study of cytomegalovirus exposure and HLA in healthy donors. PCR primers comprised 60 Vbeta and 13 Jbeta primers. Produced via immunoSEQ multiplex PCR; TCRdb's table is partial and in-frame only. The table lists about 160,000 clones, about three fifths of them singletons. Sample: PBMCs. All receptors derive from a woman aged 55-69 years in good health and CMV-seropositive.

A few counts support this clone. V is TRBV10-3 and J is TRBJ2-3; D is possibly TRBD2 (6 bases). Trimming removed 4 bases from V and 4 bases from J, with 18 bases in between. Germline CDR1 is ENHRY and CDR2 is SYGVKD. CDR3 length equals 16 residues. The chain's CDR3 is CAISGFGGVVSDTQYF. The CDR3 DNA reads TGTGCCATCAGTGGTTTCGGAGGGGTTGTGTCAGATACGCAGTATTTT.

This clone appeared once. The J gene is TRBJ2-1, the V gene TRBV7-3; D not certain. Trimming removed 5 bases at V and 5 bases at J, with 16 bases between. The V gene's germline CDR1 is SGHTA and CDR2 FQGTGA. The CDR3 consists of 15 residues. Written as DNA, the CDR3 is TGTGCCAGCAGCCCCTCGAGAGACTCGAACAATGAGCAGTTCTTC. Translated: CASSPSRDSNNEQFF.

The rearrangement links TRBV10-2 to TRBJ1-2, with a possible D match to TRBD1 (5 bases). Trimming pared 3 bases from V and 3 bases from J, leaving 8 bases between. The CDR3 covers 13 residues. Germline V CDR1 and CDR2: WSHSY, SAAADI. CDR3 nucleotide sequence: TGCGCCAGCAGTGAAAAGACAGACTATGGCTACACCTTC. Translated: CASSEKTDYGYTF.

This clone came up a few times. This chain connects TRBV10-3 to TRBJ1-5; 10 nucleotides align to TRBD1. Germline CDR1 reads ENHRY; CDR2 reads SYGVKD. With V trimmed by 0 bases and J by 7 bases, 6 bases remained unmatched. The CDR3 has 16 amino acids. CDR3 nucleotides: TGTGCCATCAGTGAGTCTCGACAGGGGGCAGGGCAGCCCCAGCATTTT. This encodes CAISESRQGAGQPQHF.

This chain links TRBV5-1 with TRBJ1-1, with D perhaps TRBD1 (6 bases). Per the germline V gene, CDR1 is SGHRS and CDR2 is YFSETQ. V was cut by 0 bases and J by 0 bases, with 12 bases left in between. This CDR3 has 16 amino acids. The CDR3 DNA sequence: TGCGCCAGCAGCTTGGAGAAGGGGACAATGAACACTGAAGCTTTCTTT. This encodes CASSLEKGTMNTEAFF.

This clone was counted a few times. J is TRBJ2-2 and V is TRBV6-1, with a weak D call TRBD2 (5 bases). Germline CDR1 MNHNS, CDR2 SASEGT. V lost 0 bases and J lost 5, with 10 bases in between. This CDR3 region has 15 residues. The CDR3 is CASSEAGVLTGELFF. CDR3 coding DNA: TGTGCCAGCAGTGAAGCGGGAGTACTAACCGGGGAGCTGTTTTTT.

The rearrangement links TRBV7-9 to TRBJ2-1, with a weak D call TRBD2 (6 bases). V lost 0 bases and J lost 2, with 11 bases in between. Per germline, CDR1 SEHNR and CDR2 FQNEAQ (reference sequence). The CDR3 length is 16 residues. The DNA for the CDR3 is TGTGCCAGCAGCTTAGCCCTTAGCGGCACCTACAATGAGCAGTTCTTC. Residues: CASSLALSGTYNEQFF.

J is TRBJ2-7 and V is TRBV28; TRBD1 matches at 8 bases. With 4 bases clipped from V and 2 bases from J, the junction kept 19 bases outside the gene matches. The germline V gene encodes CDR1 MDHEN and CDR2 SYDVKM. This CDR3 is built from 19 residues. The CDR3, as DNA: TGTGCCAGCAGTTCTTCCAGGGGGCTAATTCCTGTTAGCGCCTACGAGCAGTACTTC. Protein product: CASSSSRGLIPVSAYEQYF.

The chain recombines TRBV13 with TRBJ2-1, with D possibly TRBD2 on 6 matching bases. Germline V CDR1 and CDR2: PRHDT, FYEKMQ (reference sequence). This CDR3 spans 15 amino acids. Between the trimmed V and J ends, which lost 2 bases and 10 bases, there was a span of 18 bases. For the CDR3, the DNA is TGTGCCAGCAGCTTATCCGGGACTTCACGTACAGAGCAGTTCTTC. Protein sequence: CASSLSGTSRTEQFF.

Only a few counts were recorded for this clone. The V gene is TRBV7-2, the J gene TRBJ2-1; perhaps TRBD2 as D (5 bases). The germline V gene encodes CDR1 SGHTA and CDR2 FQGNSA. The CDR3 has 15 amino acids. Trimming removed 7 bases from V and 8 bases from J, with 21 bases in between. The CDR3 spells CASIYEGSPWDEQFF. As DNA, the CDR3 is TGTGCCAGCATCTACGAAGGGAGCCCATGGGATGAGCAGTTCTTC.

The chain recombines TRBV30 with TRBJ2-1; 8 bases map to TRBD1. The ends lost 1 base at V and 5 bases at J; junction bases unmatched: 7. CDR3 length: 15 amino acids. Germline V lookup: CDR1 GTSNPN, CDR2 SVGIG (reference sequence). The CDR3 bases are TGTGCCTGGAGTGCCCGCCCCAGGGGGCACAATGAGCAGTTCTTC. This translates into CAWSARPRGHNEQFF.

A single count supports this clone. V usage is TRBV9 and J usage is TRBJ1-2; unclear D gene. The V gene lost 6 bases and the J gene lost 6 bases, with 18 bases spanning the gap. The CDR3 runs 14 residues. Looked up from germline, CDR1 is SGDLS and CDR2 is YYNGEE. The CDR3 spells CASTLVNVPNGYTF. In DNA, the CDR3 is TGTGCCAGCACCCTAGTAAATGTCCCAAATGGCTACACCTTC. Full variable domain (rest looked up from reference TRBV9 and TRBJ1-2): DSGVTQTPKHLITATGQRVTLRCSPRSGDLSVYWYQQSLDQGLQFLIQYYNGEERAKGNILERFSAQQFPDLHSELNLSSLELGDSALYFCASTLVNVPNGYTFGSGTRLTVV.

The chain has TRBV18 and TRBJ2-3; the D gene is possibly TRBD1 (6 bases). The CDR3 totals 18 residues. The V end lost 1 base, the J end lost 2 bases, and 19 bases lay between the germline ends. Germline assignment: CDR1 KGHSH and CDR2 LQKENI. The CDR3 nucleotides are TGTGCCAGCTCACCACAGAGACCGGGACACACCACCACAGATACGCAGTATTTT. Its protein product is CASSPQRPGHTTTDTQYF.

This chain uses TRBV5-6 with TRBJ2-5, with 9 bases matching TRBD1. Trimming at V came to 4 bases and at J to 5 bases, leaving 6 bases not matched to a gene. From germline, CDR1 is SGHDT and CDR2 YYEEEE. This CDR3 is built from 14 residues. Here the CDR3 reads CASSRTGAFETQYF. The DNA of the CDR3 is TGTGCCAGCAGCAGGACAGGGGCCTTTGAGACCCAGTACTTC.

The V gene is TRBV27, the J gene TRBJ2-5, with TRBD1 as a possible D gene (6 bases). The V end was cut by 2 bases, the J end by 7 bases, with 41 bases between. CDR3 length: 23 residues. Germline assignment: CDR1 MNHEY and CDR2 SMNVEV (reference sequence). The DNA for the CDR3 is TGTGCCAGCAGTTTACGAGGACAGTTCAAAGCCTTCCAAGAGACGAGGGGAATATGGACCCAGTACTTC. This gives the protein CASSLRGQFKAFQETRGIWTQYF.

CDR3 bases: TGTGCCAGCAGCTCCTCGACTAGCAAGGGGCAGTTCTTC. Translated, it gives CASSSSTSKGQFF. The J gene is TRBJ2-1, the V gene TRBV7-3; TRBD2 matches 7 bases. With V trimmed by 4 bases and J by 12 bases, 9 bases remained unmatched. This CDR3 is 13 amino acids long. Looked up from germline, CDR1 is SGHTA and CDR2 is FQGTGA.

The CDR3, as DNA: TGTGCCCTTACGAGACAAGGTGCAACTAATGAAAAACTGTTTTTT. It yields the protein CALTRQGATNEKLFF. The gene calls are TRBV6-1 and TRBJ1-4; D is unclear. The V and J ends lost 11 bases and 0 bases respectively, with 16 bases between them. This CDR3 has 15 residues. Germline CDR1 is MNHNS and CDR2 is SASEGT.

The J gene is TRBJ2-3, the V gene TRBV11-3; possibly TRBD2 for D (5 bases). CDR1 is SGHNT and CDR2 is YENEEA in the germline V gene. The V and J ends lost 7 bases and 2 bases respectively, with 13 bases between them. CDR3 length: 14 amino acids. This chain's CDR3 is CASTPGADTDTQYF. The CDR3 DNA reads TGTGCCAGCACCCCAGGAGCGGACACAGATACGCAGTATTTT.

V gene TRBV19 combines with J gene TRBJ1-2, with 9 bases aligning to TRBD1. CDR1 is LNHDA, CDR2 SQIVND, per germline (reference sequence). The CDR3 spans 14 residues. Trimming took 3 bases from V and 3 from J; bases not matched to a gene: 2. The CDR3 spells CASSMWDRDYGYTF. The CDR3 nucleotides are TGTGCCAGTAGTATGTGGGACAGGGACTATGGCTACACCTTC.

This chain uses TRBV5-1 with TRBJ2-3, with 10 bases fitting TRBD2. Germline V gives CDR1 SGHRS, CDR2 YFSETQ. Unmatched junction bases numbered 6, after V lost 0 bases and J lost 2 bases. The CDR3 has 17 amino acids. CDR3 bases: TGCGCCAGCAGCTTGGCCGCGGGACTAGCGTTCACAGATACGCAGTATTTT. Encoded protein: CASSLAAGLAFTDTQYF.

This chain joins TRBV5-1 and TRBJ2-5; the D gene is possibly TRBD1 (7 bases). The V gene's germline CDR1 is SGHRS and CDR2 YFSETQ. V was pared by 0 bases and J by 4 bases, with 13 bases between. The CDR3 is made up of 15 amino acids. Written as DNA, the CDR3 is TGCGCCAGCAGCTTGGTCCAGGGGGGTTCAGAGACCCAGTACTTC. Translating it yields CASSLVQGGSETQYF.

The rearrangement links TRBV9 to TRBJ2-1; D remains unclear. CDR1 and CDR2 from the germline V gene are SGDLS and YYNGEE. The CDR3 covers 14 residues. The V and J ends lost 0 bases and 4 bases respectively, with 8 bases between them. The CDR3 DNA follows: TGTGCCAGCAGCGTAGAGAGTTCGTACAATGAGCAGTTCTTC. As protein: CASSVESSYNEQFF. The variable domain in full, with the rest retrieved from reference TRBV9 and TRBJ2-1, is DSGVTQTPKHLITATGQRVTLRCSPRSGDLSVYWYQQSLDQGLQFLIQYYNGEERAKGNILERFSAQQFPDLHSELNLSSLELGDSALYFCASSVESSYNEQFFGPGTRLTVL.

DNA of the CDR3: TGTGCCAGCAGCGCGGGACAGACCTATGGCTACACCTTC. It yields the protein CASSAGQTYGYTF. This sequence joins TRBV11-1 and TRBJ1-2; 7 bases map to TRBD1. Trimming cost V 5 bases and J 4 bases; bases outside gene matches: 4. Germline-derived CDR1 and CDR2 are SGHAT and FQDESV (reference sequence). There are 13 residues in the CDR3.

This chain joins TRBV11-2 and TRBJ2-3; 8 positions agree with TRBD1. Losses at the gene ends were 5 bases for V and 5 bases for J; bases not matched to a gene: 3. CDR1 and CDR2 from the germline V gene are SGHAT and FQNNGV. The CDR3 runs to 13 residues. Here the CDR3 DNA reads TGTGCCAGCAGCCCCGGACAGGGAGATACGCAGTATTTT. It encodes CASSPGQGDTQYF.

V is TRBV6-5 and J is TRBJ2-2, with D perhaps TRBD2 (6 bases). This CDR3 is 14 amino acids long. Germline lookup yields CDR1 MNHEY and CDR2 SVGAGI. V was shortened by 2 bases and J by 5 bases, with 9 bases between the two germline ends. CDR3 protein: CASSYGGLTGELFF. The CDR3 bases are TGTGCCAGCAGTTACGGGGGACTTACCGGGGAGCTGTTTTTT.

J is TRBJ2-2 and V is TRBV18; D unclear. Trimming cost V 4 bases and J 5 bases, with 14 bases left between them. This CDR3 is 15 amino acids long. Per the germline V gene, CDR1 is KGHSH and CDR2 is LQKENI. In DNA, the CDR3 is TGTGCCAGCTCACAAAATACTTTGTCAACCGGGGAGCTGTTTTTT. It is translated as CASSQNTLSTGELFF.

This clone was observed a few times. The CDR3 DNA follows: TGCAGCGTTGATCGACTAGAGGGCTACGAGCAGTACTTC. Its protein is CSVDRLEGYEQYF. V is TRBV29-1 and J is TRBJ2-7; perhaps TRBD2 as D (6 bases). V shed 3 bases and J shed 3 bases, with 12 bases lying between them. The length of the CDR3 is 13 residues. Looked up from germline, CDR1 is SQVTM and CDR2 is ANQGSEA.

J is TRBJ2-1 and V is TRBV2, with 11 bases matching TRBD2. CDR3 length: 15 amino acids. Germline V gene lookup returns CDR1 SNHLY and CDR2 FYNNEI. Germline trimming cut 11 bases from V and 5 bases from J; bases unmatched to any gene: 11. CDR3 sequence (DNA): TGTGCCCGCCGGGAGACTAGCGGGGCCAACAATGAGCAGTTCTTC. Encoded protein: CARRETSGANNEQFF.

The V call is TRBV6-1, the J call TRBJ2-5; TRBD2 matches 9 bases. V lost 3 bases, J lost 9 bases, and 8 bases stayed unmatched. Germline V CDR1 and CDR2: MNHNS, SASEGT. CDR3 length equals 14 residues. The CDR3 DNA follows: TGTGCCAGCAGTGACGCTAGCGGGGCCGGGGCCCAGTACTTC. Translating it yields CASSDASGAGAQYF.

In its sample, this clone was seen a few times. The CDR3 reads CASSLQGQAGDEQYF. CDR3 coding DNA: TGTGCCAGCAGCTTGCAGGGACAGGCAGGGGACGAGCAGTACTTC. The gene calls are TRBV5-4 and TRBJ2-7; 8 bases match TRBD1. In germline, CDR1 is SGHNT, CDR2 YYREEE (reference sequence). The CDR3 loop spans 15 amino acids. Germline trimming cut 1 base from V and 5 bases from J; bases unmatched to any gene: 8.